Described below is a single TCR beta chain sequence and its context. Its antigen is unidentified. The record originates from a study of CD8 T cells in ankylosing spondylitis. General observations from the study: Clones linked to the disease showed a CD8+ phenotype. They occurred at relatively low frequencies in peripheral blood. Ankylosing spondylitis blood appeared to carry a characteristic TCR beta motif of eight or nine highly homologous variants.

For TCR beta, libraries came from quantitative 5'-RACE with molecular barcodes. TCRdb reprocessed the 5' RACE reads with MiXCR, giving one entry per CDR3 protein. The data hold more than 400,000 distinct CDR3 sequences, with less than 6% observed a single time. Germline loops: CDR1 LGHNA, CDR2 YSLEER. The CDR3 sequence is 16 residues long. J was trimmed by 7 bases and V by 0 bases; bases with no gene match: 11. This receptor was obtained from a male donor with ankylosing spondylitis. What was sequenced was blood, either unsorted or a sorted T cell fraction (not recorded which). This chain connects TRBV4-3 to TRBJ1-2, with 7 bases that match TRBD1. CDR3 sequence reads: CASSQDQGQARFGYTF. CDR3 DNA sequence: TGCGCCAGCAGCCAAGATCAAGGACAGGCGAGATTTGGCTACACCTTC.